This TCR beta chain originates from a study of PD-1 blockade in classical Hodgkin lymphoma. Autologous stem cell transplantation was followed by relapse in every patient, and brentuximab vedotin exposure varied. This clone has just a few counts. Between the trimmed V and J ends, which lost 3 bases and 4 bases, there was a span of 13 bases. The CDR3 sequence is 15 residues long. Germline lookup yields CDR1 KGHSH and CDR2 LQKENI. Libraries were prepared by immunoSEQ multiplex PCR; TCRdb keeps only in-frame clonotypes and omits some of them. Of approximately 50,000 clones in the sample, roughly 73% were seen once.

The sample consisted of peripheral blood mononuclear cells (PBMCs), taken before the second cycle of nivolumab. This sequence was found in a human donor with classical Hodgkin lymphoma. The rearrangement uses TRBV18 and TRBJ1-5; the D is unclear. Here the CDR3 DNA reads TGTGCCAGCTCACCCGCAGGTATGAGAAATCAGCCCCAGCATTTT. Its translation: CASSPAGMRNQPQHF.